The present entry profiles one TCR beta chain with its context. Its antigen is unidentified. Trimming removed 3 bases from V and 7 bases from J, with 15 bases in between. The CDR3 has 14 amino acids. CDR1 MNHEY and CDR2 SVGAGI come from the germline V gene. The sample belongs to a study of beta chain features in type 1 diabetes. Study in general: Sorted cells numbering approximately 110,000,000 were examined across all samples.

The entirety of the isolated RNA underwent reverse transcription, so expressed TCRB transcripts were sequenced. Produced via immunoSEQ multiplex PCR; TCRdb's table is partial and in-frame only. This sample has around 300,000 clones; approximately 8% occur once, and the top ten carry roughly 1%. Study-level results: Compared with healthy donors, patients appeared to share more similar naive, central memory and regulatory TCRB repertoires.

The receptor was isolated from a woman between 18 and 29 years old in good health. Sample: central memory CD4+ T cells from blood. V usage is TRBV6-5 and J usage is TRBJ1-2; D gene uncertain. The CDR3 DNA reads TGTGCCAGCAGTTATACTGCCCTGCAACGTGGCTACACCTTC. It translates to CASSYTALQRGYTF.